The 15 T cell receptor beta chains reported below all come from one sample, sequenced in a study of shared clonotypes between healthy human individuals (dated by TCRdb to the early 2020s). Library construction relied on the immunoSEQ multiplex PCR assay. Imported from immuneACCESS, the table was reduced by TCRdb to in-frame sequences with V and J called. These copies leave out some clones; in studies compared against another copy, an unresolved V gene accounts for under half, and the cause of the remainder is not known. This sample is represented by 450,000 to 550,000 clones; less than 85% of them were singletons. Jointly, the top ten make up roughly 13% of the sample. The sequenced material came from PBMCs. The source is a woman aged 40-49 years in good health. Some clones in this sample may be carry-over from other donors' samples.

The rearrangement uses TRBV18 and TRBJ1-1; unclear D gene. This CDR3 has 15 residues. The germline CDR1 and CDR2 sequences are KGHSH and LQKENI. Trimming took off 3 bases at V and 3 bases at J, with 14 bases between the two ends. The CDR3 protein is CASSPDMGTYTEAFF. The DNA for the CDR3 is TGTGCCAGCTCACCCGATATGGGTACGTACACTGAAGCTTTCTTT.

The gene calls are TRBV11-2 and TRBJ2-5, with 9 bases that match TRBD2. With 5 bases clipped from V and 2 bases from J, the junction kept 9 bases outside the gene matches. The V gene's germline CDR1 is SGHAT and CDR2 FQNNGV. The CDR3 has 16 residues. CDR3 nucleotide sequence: TGTGCCAGCAGCCTCGCGACTAGCGGAATACAAGAGACCCAGTACTTC. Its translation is CASSLATSGIQETQYF.

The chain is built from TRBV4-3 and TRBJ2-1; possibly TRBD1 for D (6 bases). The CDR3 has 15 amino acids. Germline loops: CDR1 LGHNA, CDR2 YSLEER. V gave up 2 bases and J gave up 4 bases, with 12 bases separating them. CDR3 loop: CASSQSRGLYNEQFF. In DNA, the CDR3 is TGCGCCAGCAGCCAATCCAGGGGTCTTTACAATGAGCAGTTCTTC.

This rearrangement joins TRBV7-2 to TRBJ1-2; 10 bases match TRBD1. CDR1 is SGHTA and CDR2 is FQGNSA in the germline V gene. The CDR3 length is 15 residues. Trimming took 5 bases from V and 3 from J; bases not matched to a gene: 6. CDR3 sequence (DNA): TGTGCCAGCAGCCCAGACAGGGGGCGGTACTATGGCTACACCTTC. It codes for CASSPDRGRYYGYTF.

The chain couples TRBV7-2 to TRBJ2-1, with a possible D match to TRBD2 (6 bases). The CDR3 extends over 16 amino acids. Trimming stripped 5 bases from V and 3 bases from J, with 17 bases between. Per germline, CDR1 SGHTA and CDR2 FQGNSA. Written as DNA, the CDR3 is TGTGCCAGCAGCCTGAGTGGGGGGATACACTACAATGAGCAGTTCTTC. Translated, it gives CASSLSGGIHYNEQFF. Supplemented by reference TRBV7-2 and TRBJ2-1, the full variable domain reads GAGVSQSPSNKVTEKGKDVELRCDPISGHTALYWYRQSLGQGLEFLIYFQGNSAPDKSGLPSDRFSAERTGGSVSTLTIQRTQQEDSAVYLCASSLSGGIHYNEQFFGPGTRLTVL.

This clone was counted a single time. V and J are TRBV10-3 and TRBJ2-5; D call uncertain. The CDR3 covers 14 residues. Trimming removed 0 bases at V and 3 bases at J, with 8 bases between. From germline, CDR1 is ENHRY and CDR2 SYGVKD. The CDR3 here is CAISESGTEETQYF. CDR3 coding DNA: TGTGCCATCAGTGAGTCGGGAACAGAAGAGACCCAGTACTTC.

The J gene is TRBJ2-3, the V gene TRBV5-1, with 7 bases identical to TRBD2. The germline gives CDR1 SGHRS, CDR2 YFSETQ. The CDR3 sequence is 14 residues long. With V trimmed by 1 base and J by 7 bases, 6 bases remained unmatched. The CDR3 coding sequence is TGCGCCAGCAGCTTGACTGGGGGGGAAAATACGCAGTATTTT. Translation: CASSLTGGENTQYF.

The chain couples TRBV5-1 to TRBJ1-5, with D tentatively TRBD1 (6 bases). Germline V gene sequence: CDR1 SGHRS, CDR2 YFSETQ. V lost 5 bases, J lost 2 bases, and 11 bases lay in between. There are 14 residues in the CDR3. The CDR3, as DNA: TGCGCCAGCAGTCCAGGGGCTGGCAATCAGCCCCAGCATTTT. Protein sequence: CASSPGAGNQPQHF.

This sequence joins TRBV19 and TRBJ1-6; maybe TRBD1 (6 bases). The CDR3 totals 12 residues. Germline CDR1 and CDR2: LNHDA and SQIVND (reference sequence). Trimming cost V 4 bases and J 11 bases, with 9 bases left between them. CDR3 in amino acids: CASSTRDTPLHF. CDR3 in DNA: TGTGCCAGTAGTACACGGGACACACCCCTCCACTTT.

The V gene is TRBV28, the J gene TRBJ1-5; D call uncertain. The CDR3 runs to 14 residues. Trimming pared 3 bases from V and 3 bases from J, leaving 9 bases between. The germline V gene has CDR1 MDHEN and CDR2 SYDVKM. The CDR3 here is CASSFFGDNQPQHF. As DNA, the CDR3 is TGTGCCAGCAGTTTTTTCGGGGACAATCAGCCCCAGCATTTT.

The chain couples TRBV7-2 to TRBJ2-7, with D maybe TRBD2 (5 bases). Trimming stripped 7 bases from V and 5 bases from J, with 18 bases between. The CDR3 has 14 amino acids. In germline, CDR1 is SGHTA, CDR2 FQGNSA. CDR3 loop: CASTSGKTLDEQYF. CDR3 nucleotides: TGTGCCAGCACCTCCGGGAAGACGCTAGACGAGCAGTACTTC.

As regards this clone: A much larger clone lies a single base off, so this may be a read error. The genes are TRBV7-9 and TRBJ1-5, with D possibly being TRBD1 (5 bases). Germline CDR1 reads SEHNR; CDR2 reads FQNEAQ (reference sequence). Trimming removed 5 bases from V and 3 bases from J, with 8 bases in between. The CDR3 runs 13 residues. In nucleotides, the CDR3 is TGTGCCAGCAGCCGAGGGGCCAATCAGCCCCAGCATTTT. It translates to CASSRGANQPQHF.

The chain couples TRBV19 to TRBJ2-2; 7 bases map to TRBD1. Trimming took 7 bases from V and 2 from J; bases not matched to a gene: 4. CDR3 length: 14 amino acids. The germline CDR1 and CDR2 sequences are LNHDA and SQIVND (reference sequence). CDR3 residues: CASNNRGNTGELFF. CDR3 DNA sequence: TGTGCCAGTAATAACAGGGGTAACACCGGGGAGCTGTTTTTT.

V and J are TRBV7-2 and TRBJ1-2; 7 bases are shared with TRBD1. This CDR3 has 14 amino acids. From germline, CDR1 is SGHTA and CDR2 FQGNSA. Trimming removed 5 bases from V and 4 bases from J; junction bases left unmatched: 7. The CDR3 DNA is TGTGCCAGCAGCACCCAGGGGGGCCCCTATGGCTACACCTTC. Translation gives CASSTQGGPYGYTF.

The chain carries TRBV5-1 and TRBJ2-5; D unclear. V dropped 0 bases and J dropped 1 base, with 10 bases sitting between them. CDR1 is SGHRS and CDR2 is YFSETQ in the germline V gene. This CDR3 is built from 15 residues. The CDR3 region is CASSLGFALQETQYF. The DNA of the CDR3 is TGCGCCAGCAGCTTGGGGTTTGCACTCCAAGAGACCCAGTACTTC.